These 4 T cell receptor beta chains were all obtained from the same sample, sequenced in a study of identical twins (TCRdb year 2016). The library was built by means of 5' RACE. TCRdb records Illumina HiSeq 2000 as the sequencer. TCRdb redid the processing of the public reads, applying fastp at Q25 and MiXCR, and retained in-frame beta chains. Records with the same CDR3 protein are collapsed into one entry carrying the most frequent genes and DNA. The sample table contains roughly 1,500,000 distinct CDR3 sequences; only one count was recorded for around 29% of them. Together, the top ten hold 0.25% to 0.3% of the sample. Sample: cord blood. These receptors all come from a newborn girl in good health.

There are a few counts of this clonotype. J is TRBJ2-3 and V is TRBV4-2; tentative D call: TRBD2 (6 bases). The V gene lost 1 base and the J gene lost 4 bases, with 15 bases spanning the gap. From germline, CDR1 is LGHNA and CDR2 YNFKEQ. There are 16 residues in the CDR3. DNA for the CDR3: TGTGCCAGCAGCCAAGGGGTCGAGCGGGCAGCAGATACGCAGTATTTT. It specifies CASSQGVERAADTQYF.

The J gene is TRBJ2-1, the V gene TRBV5-1; 10 positions match TRBD2. The DNA matches TRBJ2-7 better at its end, which makes the J call doubtful. The length of the CDR3 is 15 residues. CDR1 is SGHRS, CDR2 YFSETQ, per germline. CDR3 residues: CASSPWTSGDNEQYF. For the CDR3, the DNA is TGCGCCAGCAGCCCTTGGACTAGCGGAGACAATGAGCAGTACTTC.

The table lists this clonotype with a few counts. The CDR3 region is CASSLRTGSKNEQYF. The DNA for the CDR3 is TGTGCCAGCAGCCTACGGACAGGGAGTAAGAACGAGCAGTACTTC. The genes are TRBV3-1 and TRBJ2-7, with 8 bases matching TRBD1. This CDR3 is 15 amino acids long. V trimming: 4 bases; J trimming: 5 bases; junction bases outside the gene matches: 10. From germline, CDR1 is LGHDT and CDR2 YNNKEL (reference sequence).

V usage is TRBV3-1 and J usage is TRBJ2-5; D is perhaps TRBD2 (7 bases). Matching the DNA end better, TRBJ2-7 makes the J call doubtful. The CDR3 loop spans 15 amino acids. CDR1 LGHDT and CDR2 YNNKEL come from the germline V gene (reference sequence). CDR3 bases: TGTGCCAGCAGCCAAGGGGGGGGCGCCTCCTACGAGCAGTACTTC. The encoded protein is CASSQGGGASYEQYF.